This T cell receptor beta chain was recovered during a study of blood T cell repertoires in COVID-19. Study information: Samples came from the United States, Italy and Spain, spanning acute and convalescent COVID-19.

This CDR3 region has 14 residues. V was clipped by 6 bases and J by 1 base; unmatched bases: 4. Germline CDR1 is SQVTM and CDR2 is ANQGSEA. Original data processing: The assay estimated nucleated cells by amplifying reference gene primers. Measured with immunoSEQ multiplex PCR; TCRdb has only the in-frame clones, and not every one. That table supplies the V and J calls and clone size; D and trimming were determined from the DNA. The sample gives some 41,000 clones, around 83% of which show up once; about 44% is in the top ten. This clone was found a few times. The clonotype comes from a woman of 80 years or more with active or convalescent COVID-19. The sample was peripheral blood. This chain links TRBV29-1 with TRBJ1-3; 9 positions match TRBD1. CDR3 sequence reads: CSVVTGGSGNTIYF. In nucleotides, the CDR3 is TGCAGCGTCGTGACAGGGGGGTCTGGAAACACCATATATTTT.